This TCR beta chain derives from a study of blood T cell repertoires in COVID-19. Study information: Collection of acute and convalescent COVID-19 samples took place in the United States, Italy and Spain.

Germline V gives CDR1 SGHTA, CDR2 FQGNSA. The CDR3 runs to 13 residues. With 6 bases removed from V and 7 bases from J, the gap between germline ends came to 14 bases. Some clones are missing from TCRdb's copy, which holds only in-frame ones; the method was immunoSEQ multiplex PCR. Counted here are some 150,000 clones, around 87% occurring once; the ten biggest clones make up 3.7%. Sequencing was done on a sample of peripheral blood. This TCR came from a man aged 18 to 30 with active or convalescent COVID-19. J is TRBJ2-3 and V is TRBV7-2; the D gene is possibly TRBD1 (7 bases). CDR3 residues: CASRKGGGNTQYF. CDR3 sequence (DNA): TGTGCCAGCAGAAAAGGGGGCGGGAATACGCAGTATTTT.